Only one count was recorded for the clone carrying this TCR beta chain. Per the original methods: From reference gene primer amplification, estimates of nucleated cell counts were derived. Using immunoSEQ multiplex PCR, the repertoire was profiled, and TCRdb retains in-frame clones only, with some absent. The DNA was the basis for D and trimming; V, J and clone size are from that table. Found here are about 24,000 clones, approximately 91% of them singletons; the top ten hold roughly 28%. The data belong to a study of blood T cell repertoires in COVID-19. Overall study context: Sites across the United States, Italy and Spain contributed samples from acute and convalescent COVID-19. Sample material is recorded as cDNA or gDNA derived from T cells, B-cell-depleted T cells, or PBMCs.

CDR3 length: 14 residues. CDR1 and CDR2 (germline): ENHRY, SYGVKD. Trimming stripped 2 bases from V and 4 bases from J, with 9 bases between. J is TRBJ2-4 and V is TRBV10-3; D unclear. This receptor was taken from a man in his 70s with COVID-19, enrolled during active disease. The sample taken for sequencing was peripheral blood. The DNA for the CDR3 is TGTGCCATCAGTGAGCTCCCCCAGAAAAACATTCAGTACTTC. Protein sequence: CAISELPQKNIQYF.